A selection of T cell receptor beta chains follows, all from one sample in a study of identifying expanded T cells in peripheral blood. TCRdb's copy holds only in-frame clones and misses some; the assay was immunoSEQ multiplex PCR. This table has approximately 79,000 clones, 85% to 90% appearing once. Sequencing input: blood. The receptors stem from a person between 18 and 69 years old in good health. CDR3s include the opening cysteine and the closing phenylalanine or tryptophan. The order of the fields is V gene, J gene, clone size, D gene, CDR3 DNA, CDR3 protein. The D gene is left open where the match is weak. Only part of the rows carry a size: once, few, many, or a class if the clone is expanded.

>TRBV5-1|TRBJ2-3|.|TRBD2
TGCGCCAGCAGCGCGCAACTAGCGGCTAGCACAGATACGCAGTATTTT
CASSAQLAASTDTQYF
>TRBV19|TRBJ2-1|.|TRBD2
TGTGCCAGTAGTATAGACGGGCTAGCGGGCCCCTCTTTCCGTGGGGCTGAGCAGTTCTTC
CASSIDGLAGPSFRGAEQFF
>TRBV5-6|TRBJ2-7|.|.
TGTGCCAGCAGCCTTCGAGAGTCGTCCTACGAGCAGTACTTC
CASSLRESSYEQYF
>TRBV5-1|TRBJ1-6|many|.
TGCGCCAGCAGCTTGGCGCCAGGGGATAATTCACCCCTCCACTTT
CASSLAPGDNSPLHF
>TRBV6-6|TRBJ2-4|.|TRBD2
TGTGCCAGTGGGGGGGTTACGAACAGTCAGTACTTC
CASGGVTNSQYF
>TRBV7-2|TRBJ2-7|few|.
TGTGCCAGCAGCCCAGGACACACCTGGGGGGAGCAGTACTTC
CASSPGHTWGEQYF
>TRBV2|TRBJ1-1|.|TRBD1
TGTGCCAGCAGGGGGACAGGGCCTGAAGCTTTCTTT
CASRGTGPEAFF
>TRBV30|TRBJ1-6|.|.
TGTGCCTGGAGTGTATATAAGTATTCACCCCTCCACTTT
CAWSVYKYSPLHF
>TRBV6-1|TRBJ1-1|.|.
TGTGCCAGCAGTGAGACGGCAGGAGGCACTGAAGCTTTCTTT
CASSETAGGTEAFF
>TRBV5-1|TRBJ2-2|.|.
TGCGCCAGCAGCTTCCCGGAGGGAGCCGGGGAGCTGTTTTTT
CASSFPEGAGELFF
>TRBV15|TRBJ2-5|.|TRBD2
TGTGCCACCAGCAGAGATCGCGGACTAGCGGGATCGCAAGAGACCCAGTACTTC
CATSRDRGLAGSQETQYF
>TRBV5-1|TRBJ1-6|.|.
TGCGCCAGCAAGGCCGGGACCTCTAATTCACCCCTCCACTTT
CASKAGTSNSPLHF
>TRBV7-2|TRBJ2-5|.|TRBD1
TGTGCCAGCAGCCGGACAGGGGGCGGGGAGACCCAGTACTTC
CASSRTGGGETQYF
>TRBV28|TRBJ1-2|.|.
TGTGCCAGCAGGCCACTGGACGGAGCTAACTATGGCTACACCTTC
CASRPLDGANYGYTF
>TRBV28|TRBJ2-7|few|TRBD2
TGTGCCAGCAGTTTAGAGGCCGGTAGCGGGAGGCGGGAGCAGTACTTC
CASSLEAGSGRREQYF
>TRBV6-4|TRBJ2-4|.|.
TGTGCCAGCAGAGGGGCTCTCCCCAAAAACATTCAGTACTTC
CASRGALPKNIQYF
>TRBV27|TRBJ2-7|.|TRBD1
TGTGCCAGCCGGCGGGCATCAGGGGGCGAAGCCTACGAGCAGTACTTC
CASRRASGGEAYEQYF
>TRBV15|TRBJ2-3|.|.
TGTGCCACCACAGGGAATTGGGGCACAGATACGCAGTATTTT
CATTGNWGTDTQYF
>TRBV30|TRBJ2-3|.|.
TGTGCCTGGAACCGGGCCCTCGACTCCCTGAACACAGATACGCAGTATTTT
CAWNRALDSLNTDTQYF
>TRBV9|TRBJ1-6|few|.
TGTGCCAGCAATTCGGAAAATTCACCCCTCCACTTT
CASNSENSPLHF
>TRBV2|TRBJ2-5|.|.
TGTGCCAGCAGTGCTTTCAAACTAGGGGCAGAGACCCAGTACTTC
CASSAFKLGAETQYF
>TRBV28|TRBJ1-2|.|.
TGTGCCAGCAGTTTCATCGGGACGGGACGTGGCTACACCTTC
CASSFIGTGRGYTF
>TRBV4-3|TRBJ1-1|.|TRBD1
TGCGCCAGCAGCCAAGGGAGGGCAGGGGGTAACACTGAAGCTTTCTTT
CASSQGRAGGNTEAFF
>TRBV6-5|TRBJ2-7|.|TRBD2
TGTGCCAGCAGACGAGCGGGAGTCCCATACGAGCAGTACTTC
CASRRAGVPYEQYF